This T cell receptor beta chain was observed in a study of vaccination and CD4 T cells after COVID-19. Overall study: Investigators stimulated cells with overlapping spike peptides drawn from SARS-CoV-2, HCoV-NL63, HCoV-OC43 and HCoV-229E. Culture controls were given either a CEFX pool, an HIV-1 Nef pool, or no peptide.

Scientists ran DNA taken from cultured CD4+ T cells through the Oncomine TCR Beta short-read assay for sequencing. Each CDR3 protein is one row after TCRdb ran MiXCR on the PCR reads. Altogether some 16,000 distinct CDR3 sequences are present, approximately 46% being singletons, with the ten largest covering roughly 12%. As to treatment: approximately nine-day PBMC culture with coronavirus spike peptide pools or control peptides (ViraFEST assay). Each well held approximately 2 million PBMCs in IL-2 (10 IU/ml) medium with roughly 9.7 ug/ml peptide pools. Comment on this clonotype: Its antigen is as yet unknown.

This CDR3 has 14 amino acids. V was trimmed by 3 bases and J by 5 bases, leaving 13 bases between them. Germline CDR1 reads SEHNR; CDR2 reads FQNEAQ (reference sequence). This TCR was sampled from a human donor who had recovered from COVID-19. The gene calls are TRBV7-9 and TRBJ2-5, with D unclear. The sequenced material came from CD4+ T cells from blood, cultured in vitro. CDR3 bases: TGTGCCAGCAGCTTGGAGTTAACAGTGGAGACCCAGTACTTC. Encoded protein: CASSLELTVETQYF.